The 27 T cell receptor beta chains below were found in one sample sequenced in a study of T cells in Graves' hyperthyroidism and ophthalmopathy. Researchers took RNA transcripts and amplified the TCR beta CDR3 regions from them. A first-round RT-PCR of the TCR CDR3 used the HTBI primer set. TCRdb passed the multiplex PCR reads through MiXCR, listing each CDR3 protein once. The repertoire has 600,000 to 650,000 distinct CDR3 sequences, around 15% of them found once; the top ten carry less than 4.5%. The sample consisted of blood. These receptor sequences come from a woman aged 25-40 years with Graves' hyperthyroidism.

This chain links TRBV9 with TRBJ2-2; a weak D match, TRBD1 (6 bases). The CDR3 is 15 amino acids. Trimming took off 1 base at V and 6 bases at J, with 13 bases between the two ends. Germline values: CDR1 SGDLS, CDR2 YYNGEE. As DNA, the CDR3 is TGTGCCAGCAGCGTATCTGGGGGCGCACCCGGGGAGCTGTTTTTT. Protein product: CASSVSGGAPGELFF. The variable domain in full, completed from reference TRBV9 and TRBJ2-2, reads DSGVTQTPKHLITATGQRVTLRCSPRSGDLSVYWYQQSLDQGLQFLIQYYNGEERAKGNILERFSAQQFPDLHSELNLSSLELGDSALYFCASSVSGGAPGELFFGEGSRLTVL.

The table lists this clonotype with many counts. This chain links TRBV20-1 with TRBJ2-3; D call uncertain. Trimming shortened V by 6 bases and J by 9 bases, and 22 bases separated the two germline ends. This CDR3 region has 14 residues. CDR1 is DFQATT, CDR2 SNEGSKA, per germline (reference sequence). The CDR3 here is CSAISAVALRTQYF. The CDR3 bases are TGCAGTGCCATAAGCGCAGTTGCCCTCCGGACGCAGTATTTT.

This clonotype was found a few times. V usage is TRBV20-1 and J usage is TRBJ2-1, with 10 nucleotides matching TRBD2. Trimming cost V 1 base and J 6 bases; bases outside gene matches: 21. This CDR3 is built from 20 residues. Germline V gene lookup returns CDR1 DFQATT and CDR2 SNEGSKA (reference sequence). CDR3 DNA: TGCAGTGCTAGAGCTTCCCGAGGGGTACTAGCGGGATCTCGGGTCAATGAGCAGTTCTTC. This gives the protein CSARASRGVLAGSRVNEQFF.

This clonotype has more than one count but fewer than ten. The chain is built from TRBV28 and TRBJ2-2; D possibly matches TRBD1 or TRBD2 (6 bases each). This CDR3 has 16 amino acids. Germline V gene data show CDR1 as MDHEN and CDR2 as SYDVKM. V was trimmed by 5 bases and J by 7 bases, leaving 20 bases between them. The CDR3 reads CASSVTSRRGIGELFF. The CDR3, as DNA: TGTGCCAGCAGTGTTACTAGCAGGAGGGGGATCGGGGAGCTGTTTTTT.

The chain couples TRBV2 to TRBJ2-4; D is possibly TRBD2 (5 bases). Germline assignment: CDR1 SNHLY and CDR2 FYNNEI. CDR3 size: 16 residues. The germline V and J ends were trimmed by 6 bases and 0 bases, with 15 bases remaining between them. The CDR3 DNA follows: TGTGCCAGCAGGAGGTACCCGAGGGAAGCCAAAAACATTCAGTACTTC. This sequence encodes CASRRYPREAKNIQYF.

There are many counts of this clonotype. The rearrangement links TRBV28 to TRBJ2-3; tentative D call: TRBD2 (5 bases). CDR3 length: 13 amino acids. V gave up 3 bases and J gave up 6 bases, with 10 bases separating them. Germline CDR1 is MDHEN and CDR2 is SYDVKM. The CDR3 protein is CASSFRGYDTQYF. Written as DNA, the CDR3 is TGTGCCAGCAGTTTTAGAGGGTATGATACGCAGTATTTT.

This clonotype was counted ten times or more. The chain carries TRBV6-2 or TRBV6-3 and TRBJ2-2; a possible D gene is TRBD2 (6 bases). V lost 7 bases and J 1 base, leaving 10 bases between the germline ends. Germline V CDR1 and CDR2: MNHEY, SVGEGT. This CDR3 is built from 14 residues. CDR3 sequence: CASNGAGNTGELFF. In DNA, the CDR3 is TGTGCCAGCAACGGAGCGGGGAACACCGGGGAGCTGTTTTTT.

This clonotype was detected ten times or more. This chain joins TRBV15 and TRBJ1-5; D is unresolved. The V gene's germline CDR1 is LNHNV and CDR2 YYDKDF (reference sequence). Between the trimmed V and J ends, which lost 2 bases and 3 bases, there was a span of 14 bases. The CDR3 runs to 16 residues. CDR3 sequence: CATSRSSVSLNQPQHF. CDR3 DNA sequence: TGTGCCACCAGCAGATCGTCTGTATCCCTCAATCAGCCCCAGCATTTT.

The chain recombines TRBV19 with TRBJ1-1; D ambiguous. Trimming removed 0 bases from V and 2 bases from J, with 10 bases in between. CDR3 length equals 15 residues. Germline-derived CDR1 and CDR2 are LNHDA and SQIVND (reference sequence). CDR3 in amino acids: CASSIDSGRNTEAFF. CDR3 DNA sequence: TGTGCCAGTAGTATAGATTCGGGCAGAAACACTGAAGCTTTCTTT.

This clonotype was detected ten times or more. The J gene is TRBJ2-7, the V gene TRBV6-1; D unresolved. Germline CDR1 reads MNHNS; CDR2 reads SASEGT. The CDR3 length is 16 residues. The ends were cut back, 4 bases at V and 3 bases at J, with 19 bases in the middle. For the CDR3, the DNA is TGTGCCAGCAGTGTGGTTTCGGTTGGCCCCGTCTACGAGCAGTACTTC. Translated, it gives CASSVVSVGPVYEQYF.

There are many counts of this clonotype. The V gene is TRBV11-2, the J gene TRBJ2-3; TRBD2 is a possible D gene (6 bases). This CDR3 comprises 21 residues. The germline V and J ends were trimmed by 4 bases and 3 bases, with 32 bases remaining between them. Germline V lookup: CDR1 SGHAT, CDR2 FQNNGV. This CDR3 reads CASSSPIIPTREEGRTDTQYF. The CDR3 nucleotides read TGTGCCAGCAGCTCGCCAATTATACCAACTAGGGAGGAGGGACGTACAGATACGCAGTATTTT.

The CDR3 sequence: CASSASQFNSPLHF. CDR3 DNA: TGTGCCAGCTCCGCCTCCCAATTCAATTCACCCCTCCACTTT. V usage is TRBV18 and J usage is TRBJ1-6; no clear D gene. Germline V gene sequence: CDR1 KGHSH, CDR2 LQKENI. V was shortened by 6 bases and J by 7 bases, with 13 bases between the two germline ends. The CDR3 contains 14 residues.

This clonotype was counted many times. The chain combines TRBV7-9 with TRBJ2-1, with 9 positions matching TRBD2. V was pared by 2 bases and J by 7 bases, with 6 bases of the junction left unmatched. The CDR3 runs to 15 residues. Germline CDR1 SEHNR, CDR2 FQNEAQ (reference sequence). In nucleotides, the CDR3 is TGTGCCAGCAGCTTATTGCGGGAGGGCCGTAATGAGCAGTTCTTC. Residues: CASSLLREGRNEQFF.

Regarding this clonotype: Without the conserved terminal phenylalanine or tryptophan, this CDR3 likely stems from a read error. The CDR3 bases are TGCAGTGCTAGAGCCCCAAGGGGCGATTCACCCCTCCACTCT. Protein: CSARAPRGDSPLHS. V usage is TRBV20-1 and J usage is TRBJ1-6; maybe TRBD1 (5 bases). The germline V and J ends were trimmed by 1 base and 8 bases, with 12 bases remaining between them. The CDR3 is 14 residues long. Germline values: CDR1 DFQATT, CDR2 SNEGSKA (reference sequence).

This clonotype was seen ten or more times. V is TRBV7-2 and J is TRBJ2-3, with a tentative D call TRBD2 (5 bases). Germline V gives CDR1 SGHTA, CDR2 FQGNSA. The CDR3 has 14 residues. Between the trimmed V and J ends, which lost 3 bases and 0 bases, there was a span of 7 bases. The CDR3 nucleotides are TGTGCCAGCAGCTTCTGGACTAGCACAGATACGCAGTATTTT. Its protein is CASSFWTSTDTQYF.

To note about this clonotype: One base away lies a much larger clone, so this may be a sequencing read error. J is TRBJ2-7 and V is TRBV30, with 7 bases fitting TRBD2. Germline CDR1 reads GTSNPN; CDR2 reads SVGIG (reference sequence). The ends lost 1 base at V and 3 bases at J; junction bases unmatched: 6. The CDR3 is 14 residues long. The CDR3 here is CAWSEGGDVYEQYF. DNA for the CDR3: TGTGCCTGGAGTGAGGGAGGGGATGTCTACGAGCAGTACTTC.

This clonotype was seen many times. The V call is TRBV29-1, the J call TRBJ2-1, with D possibly matching TRBD2 (5 bases). V was cut by 4 bases and J by 5 bases, with 12 bases left in between. The CDR3 totals 13 residues. Per germline, CDR1 SQVTM and CDR2 ANQGSEA. CDR3 in DNA: TGCAGCGTTGCACTGGACTTCGACAATGAGCAGTTCTTC. Amino acids: CSVALDFDNEQFF.

This clonotype occurred many times. The chain couples TRBV13 to TRBJ2-1; TRBD2 matches 8 bases. From germline, CDR1 is PRHDT and CDR2 FYEKMQ (reference sequence). V trimming: 4 bases; J trimming: 4 bases; junction bases outside the gene matches: 9. The CDR3 consists of 16 residues. CDR3 nucleotide sequence: TGTGCCAGCAGCTCACGAGCGGGAGTAGGGTACAATGAGCAGTTCTTC. This gives the protein CASSSRAGVGYNEQFF.

This clonotype came up many times. V and J are TRBV20-1 and TRBJ2-7; D is perhaps TRBD2 (6 bases). Between the trimmed V and J ends, which lost 0 bases and 4 bases, there was a span of 16 bases. The CDR3 length is 15 residues. Germline lookup yields CDR1 DFQATT and CDR2 SNEGSKA (reference sequence). The CDR3 nucleotides are TGCAGTGCTAGAGATTATCAGGGAGGTGCTTACGAGCAGTACTTC. It specifies CSARDYQGGAYEQYF.

This clonotype was picked up many times. The V gene is TRBV29-1, the J gene TRBJ2-7, with D tentatively TRBD2 (6 bases). Germline V gene data show CDR1 as SQVTM and CDR2 as ANQGSEA. CDR3 length: 13 amino acids. V lost 6 bases, J lost 4 bases, and 16 bases lay in between. For the CDR3, the DNA is TGCAGCGTCGGGCGGGGTCCTCCGTACGAGCAGTACTTC. Protein product: CSVGRGPPYEQYF.

This clonotype was seen repeatedly, ten times or more. The chain is built from TRBV7-2 and TRBJ1-6; D might be TRBD1 (5 bases). The CDR3 is 15 amino acids. Germline CDR1 and CDR2: SGHTA and FQGNSA. Trimming stripped 3 bases from V and 3 bases from J, with 9 bases between. The CDR3 DNA is TGTGCCAGCAGCTTCGATGGGGGCTATAATTCACCCCTCCACTTT. Protein: CASSFDGGYNSPLHF.

This clonotype was counted many times. J is TRBJ1-1 and V is TRBV28; D unclear. Germline assignment: CDR1 MDHEN and CDR2 SYDVKM. The CDR3 spans 18 residues. Between the trimmed V and J ends, which lost 2 bases and 5 bases, there was a span of 24 bases. The CDR3 DNA reads TGTGCCAGCAGTTTACCTAAAATAGGGATGCGCAGGAGTACTGAAGCTTTCTTT. Its translation is CASSLPKIGMRRSTEAFF.

This clonotype was observed a few times. The chain combines TRBV14 with TRBJ2-3, with D unclear. Germline CDR1 is SGHDN and CDR2 is FVKESK. Deletions cut 3 bases from V and 2 bases from J, with 15 bases between. The CDR3 consists of 16 residues. The CDR3: CASSHFAWTATDTQYF. DNA for the CDR3: TGTGCCAGCAGCCATTTTGCCTGGACCGCCACAGATACGCAGTATTTT.

In this sample, this clonotype turned up many times. The chain has TRBV5-1 and TRBJ2-3, with D hard to call. This CDR3 has 16 residues. Trimming took off 0 bases at V and 1 base at J, with 12 bases between the two ends. The germline gives CDR1 SGHRS, CDR2 YFSETQ. DNA for the CDR3: TGCGCCAGCAGCTTGGTCCAAGGGTGGGGCACAGATACGCAGTATTTT. Protein product: CASSLVQGWGTDTQYF.

This chain uses TRBV25-1 with TRBJ1-1, with 7 bases matching TRBD1. Trimming at V came to 6 bases and at J to 8 bases, leaving 12 bases not matched to a gene. The germline CDR1 and CDR2 sequences are MGHDK and SYGVNS. The CDR3 runs to 14 residues. CDR3 DNA: TGTGCCAGCAGGGGAATCCAGGGGGATAAAGAAGCTTTCTTT. This gives the protein CASRGIQGDKEAFF.

V is TRBV12-3 or TRBV12-4 and J is TRBJ2-4; possibly TRBD1 for D (5 bases). This CDR3 is built from 15 residues. Trimming removed 6 bases at V and 6 bases at J, with 18 bases between. This CDR3 reads CASRIRQLPGNIQYF. CDR3 DNA: TGTGCCAGCAGGATCCGACAGTTGCCGGGAAACATTCAGTACTTC.

Concerning this clonotype: A much larger clone differs by one base, so this may be a read error. V is TRBV20-1 and J is TRBJ1-1; no clear D gene. Germline V lookup: CDR1 DFQATT, CDR2 SNEGSKA (reference sequence). This CDR3 is built from 13 residues. The CDR3 reads CSARLMGNAEAFF. CDR3 coding DNA: TGCAGTGCTAGATTGATGGGGAACGCTGAAGCTTTCTTT.